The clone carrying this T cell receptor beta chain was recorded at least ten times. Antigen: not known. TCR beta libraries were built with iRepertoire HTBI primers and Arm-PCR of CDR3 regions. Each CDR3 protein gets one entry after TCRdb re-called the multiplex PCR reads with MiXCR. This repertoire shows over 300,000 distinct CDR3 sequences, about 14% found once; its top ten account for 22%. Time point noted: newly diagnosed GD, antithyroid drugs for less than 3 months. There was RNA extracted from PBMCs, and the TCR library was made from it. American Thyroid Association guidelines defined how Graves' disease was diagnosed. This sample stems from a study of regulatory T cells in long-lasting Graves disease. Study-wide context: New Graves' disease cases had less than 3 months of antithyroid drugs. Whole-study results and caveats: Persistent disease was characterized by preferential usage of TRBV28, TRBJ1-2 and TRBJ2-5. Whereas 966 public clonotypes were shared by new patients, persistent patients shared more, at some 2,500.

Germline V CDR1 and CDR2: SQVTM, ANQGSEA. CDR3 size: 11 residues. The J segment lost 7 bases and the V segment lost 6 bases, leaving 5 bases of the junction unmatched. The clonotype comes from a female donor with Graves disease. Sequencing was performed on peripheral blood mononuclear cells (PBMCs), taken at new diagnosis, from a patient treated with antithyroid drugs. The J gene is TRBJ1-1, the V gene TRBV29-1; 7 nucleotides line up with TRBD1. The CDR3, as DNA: TGCAGCGTAAGGACAGGAGATGAAGCTTTCTTT. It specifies CSVRTGDEAFF. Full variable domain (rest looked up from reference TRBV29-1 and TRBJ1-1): SAVISQKPSRDICQRGTSLTIQCQVDSQVTMMFWYRQQPGQSLTLIATANQGSEATYESGFVIDKFPISRPNLTFSTLTVSNMSPEDSSIYLCSVRTGDEAFFGQGTRLTVV.